This TCR beta chain was identified during a study of metastatic and nonmetastatic thyroid tumors. This clone was detected ten times or more. The junction departs from germline at one end; a sequencing error may be responsible. The germline CDR1 and CDR2 sequences are SGHDT and YYEEEE. The CDR3 contains 15 residues. With MiXCR, TCRdb reprocessed the PCR reads. The table has about 16,000 clones, 15% to 19% seen once. Until they underwent thyroid surgery, no patient had received any treatment. The sequenced sample was blood. The chain combines TRBV5-6 with TRBJ1-5; D call uncertain. This receptor was obtained from a female donor with papillary thyroid cancer or a benign thyroid nodule (not recorded which). Some clones in this sample may be carry-over from other donors' samples. CDR3 loop: CASSVKGYGNQPQHF. The CDR3 DNA follows: TGTGCCAGCAGCGTGAAAGGGTATGGCAATCAGCCTCAGCATTTT.